Listed below are T cell receptor beta chains from one sample, sequenced in a study of cytomegalovirus exposure and HLA in healthy donors. Only in-frame clones appear in the TCRdb table, and some are missing; sequencing was by immunoSEQ multiplex PCR. This table has some 140,000 clones, about 80% appearing once. Sequences were obtained from PBMCs. These TCRs come from a man aged 30-40 years in good health and CMV-seronegative. Both conserved end residues are part of each CDR3. The D gene is left open where the match is weak. Clone size is stated in some rows and not others, as once, few, many or a class when expanded.

abundance: few; d_gene: TRBD1; v_gene: TRBV5-6; j_gene: TRBJ1-1; CDR3aa: CASSSPSGGSFRTEAFF; CDR3nt: TGTGCCAGCAGCTCACCCTCAGGGGGGAGTTTTCGCACTGAAGCTTTCTTT
abundance: -; d_gene: -; v_gene: TRBV5-6; j_gene: TRBJ2-7; CDR3aa: CASSRGLYEQYF; CDR3nt: TGTGCCAGCAGCCGCGGTCTTTACGAGCAGTACTTC
abundance: -; d_gene: TRBD2; v_gene: TRBV28; j_gene: TRBJ2-5; CDR3aa: CASSFRGSGRFQETQYF; CDR3nt: TGTGCCAGCAGTTTTCGGGGGAGCGGGAGGTTCCAAGAGACCCAGTACTTC
abundance: -; d_gene: -; v_gene: TRBV2; j_gene: TRBJ2-1; CDR3aa: CASREGLPREQFF; CDR3nt: TGTGCCAGCAGAGAAGGCCTACCCCGGGAGCAGTTCTTC
abundance: -; d_gene: TRBD2; v_gene: TRBV29-1; j_gene: TRBJ2-1; CDR3aa: CSVEGPSGGEQFF; CDR3nt: TGCAGCGTTGAAGGGCCTAGCGGGGGTGAGCAGTTCTTC
abundance: -; d_gene: TRBD2; v_gene: TRBV29-1; j_gene: TRBJ2-7; CDR3aa: CSVRTSGSYEQYF; CDR3nt: TGCAGCGTTAGGACTAGCGGGAGCTACGAGCAGTACTTC
abundance: -; d_gene: -; v_gene: TRBV10-3; j_gene: TRBJ2-2; CDR3aa: CAISELGARTGELFF; CDR3nt: TGTGCCATCAGTGAGCTTGGGGCTAGGACCGGGGAGCTGTTTTTT
abundance: -; d_gene: TRBD2; v_gene: TRBV5-1; j_gene: TRBJ2-2; CDR3aa: CASTPAAGGPNTGELFF; CDR3nt: TGCGCCAGCACCCCGGCAGCGGGAGGGCCGAACACCGGGGAGCTGTTTTTT
abundance: -; d_gene: TRBD2; v_gene: TRBV19; j_gene: TRBJ2-5; CDR3aa: CASSEVTSGTETQYF; CDR3nt: TGTGCCAGTAGTGAGGTGACTAGCGGGACGGAGACCCAGTACTTC
abundance: -; d_gene: -; v_gene: TRBV27; j_gene: TRBJ2-7; CDR3aa: CASRGAGEHEQYF; CDR3nt: TGTGCCAGCAGGGGGGCAGGGGAGCACGAGCAGTACTTC
abundance: -; d_gene: -; v_gene: TRBV9; j_gene: TRBJ2-3; CDR3aa: CASSDGATTDTQYF; CDR3nt: TGTGCCAGCAGCGATGGGGCGACCACAGATACGCAGTATTTT
abundance: -; d_gene: -; v_gene: TRBV11-2; j_gene: TRBJ2-1; CDR3aa: CASSSLTRRANEQFF; CDR3nt: TGTGCCAGCAGCTCCCTGACTAGGAGGGCGAATGAGCAGTTCTTC
abundance: -; d_gene: TRBD2; v_gene: TRBV6-5; j_gene: TRBJ2-7; CDR3aa: CASSREGPYEQYF; CDR3nt: TGTGCCAGCAGTCGGGAGGGCCCCTACGAGCAGTACTTC
abundance: -; d_gene: TRBD2; v_gene: TRBV19; j_gene: TRBJ2-1; CDR3aa: CASSYSGRAYDEQFF; CDR3nt: TGTGCCAGTAGCTATAGCGGGAGGGCCTACGATGAGCAGTTCTTC
abundance: few; d_gene: TRBD1; v_gene: TRBV19; j_gene: TRBJ1-5; CDR3aa: CASSTGQEGQPQHF; CDR3nt: TGTGCCAGTAGCACGGGACAGGAGGGCCAGCCCCAGCATTTT
abundance: -; d_gene: -; v_gene: TRBV9; j_gene: TRBJ2-3; CDR3aa: CASSVDVETRLDTQYF; CDR3nt: TGTGCCAGCAGCGTAGACGTGGAAACGAGACTAGATACGCAGTATTTT
abundance: -; d_gene: -; v_gene: TRBV6-5; j_gene: TRBJ2-7; CDR3aa: CASSRRQGIYEQYF; CDR3nt: TGTGCCAGCAGCCGCCGTCAGGGGATTTACGAGCAGTACTTC
abundance: -; d_gene: -; v_gene: TRBV5-4; j_gene: TRBJ1-1; CDR3aa: CASSLDREDEAFF; CDR3nt: TGTGCCAGCAGCTTGGACAGGGAAGATGAAGCTTTCTTT
abundance: -; d_gene: TRBD2; v_gene: TRBV7-7; j_gene: TRBJ2-3; CDR3aa: CASSLGAGSGDTQYF; CDR3nt: TGTGCCAGCAGCTTAGGAGCGGGATCGGGAGATACGCAGTATTTT
abundance: -; d_gene: TRBD1; v_gene: TRBV29-1; j_gene: TRBJ2-7; CDR3aa: CSVRGAGQAWEQYF; CDR3nt: TGCAGCGTCCGCGGGGCGGGACAGGCCTGGGAGCAGTACTTC
abundance: -; d_gene: TRBD1; v_gene: TRBV28; j_gene: TRBJ1-1; CDR3aa: CASSWGLPGQGAAVDEAFF; CDR3nt: TGTGCCAGCAGTTGGGGGTTGCCGGGACAGGGGGCCGCGGTCGATGAAGCTTTCTTT
abundance: -; d_gene: -; v_gene: TRBV7-8; j_gene: TRBJ1-2; CDR3aa: CASSSGGYGYTF; CDR3nt: TGTGCCAGCAGCTCGGGAGGCTATGGCTACACCTTC
abundance: -; d_gene: -; v_gene: TRBV9; j_gene: TRBJ1-1; CDR3aa: CASSAGVVNTEAFF; CDR3nt: TGTGCCAGCAGCGCAGGGGTAGTGAACACTGAAGCTTTCTTT
abundance: -; d_gene: -; v_gene: TRBV15; j_gene: TRBJ1-6; CDR3aa: CATSRVESPLHF; CDR3nt: TGTGCCACCAGCAGAGTAGAGTCACCCCTCCACTTT
abundance: once; d_gene: -; v_gene: TRBV19; j_gene: TRBJ2-3; CDR3aa: CASSPRASRTSTDTQYF; CDR3nt: TGTGCCAGTAGCCCGAGGGCTAGCCGCACTAGCACAGATACGCAGTATTTT
abundance: -; d_gene: TRBD2; v_gene: TRBV28; j_gene: TRBJ2-2; CDR3aa: CASTPGGTRAGELFF; CDR3nt: TGTGCCAGCACCCCGGGGGGGACAAGGGCCGGGGAGCTGTTTTTT
abundance: -; d_gene: TRBD1; v_gene: TRBV6-5; j_gene: TRBJ2-7; CDR3aa: CASRPTGGRSYEQYF; CDR3nt: TGTGCCAGCAGGCCTACAGGGGGTAGGTCCTACGAGCAGTACTTC
abundance: -; d_gene: TRBD1; v_gene: TRBV29-1; j_gene: TRBJ1-6; CDR3aa: CSTRQGIGSPLHF; CDR3nt: TGCAGCACCAGACAGGGGATCGGTTCACCCCTCCACTTT
abundance: -; d_gene: -; v_gene: TRBV5-1; j_gene: TRBJ2-1; CDR3aa: CASSVQGDSYNEQFF; CDR3nt: TGCGCCAGCAGCGTACAGGGAGACTCCTACAATGAGCAGTTCTTC
abundance: -; d_gene: -; v_gene: TRBV30; j_gene: TRBJ2-4; CDR3aa: CAWSVGLAEDIQYF; CDR3nt: TGTGCCTGGAGTGTAGGGCTAGCTGAGGACATTCAGTACTTC
abundance: -; d_gene: TRBD2; v_gene: TRBV19; j_gene: TRBJ2-1; CDR3aa: CASSILAGASYNEQFF; CDR3nt: TGTGCCAGTAGTATTCTAGCGGGAGCATCTTACAATGAGCAGTTCTTC
abundance: -; d_gene: -; v_gene: TRBV18; j_gene: TRBJ1-4; CDR3aa: CASSRGSAFGEKLFF; CDR3nt: TGTGCCAGCTCACGAGGGAGTGCTTTCGGTGAAAAACTGTTTTTT
abundance: -; d_gene: -; v_gene: TRBV6-5; j_gene: TRBJ1-5; CDR3aa: CASSYGANSNQPQHF; CDR3nt: TGTGCCAGCAGTTACGGGGCAAATAGCAATCAGCCCCAGCATTTT
abundance: few; d_gene: TRBD1; v_gene: TRBV6-5; j_gene: TRBJ1-5; CDR3aa: CASRPGQGSSQPQHF; CDR3nt: TGTGCCAGCAGGCCGGGACAGGGGTCGTCTCAGCCCCAGCATTTT
abundance: -; d_gene: TRBD1; v_gene: TRBV18; j_gene: TRBJ2-2; CDR3aa: CASSSPGQRSSGELFF; CDR3nt: TGTGCCAGCTCATCACCGGGACAGAGATCGTCCGGGGAGCTGTTTTTT
abundance: -; d_gene: -; v_gene: TRBV5-1; j_gene: TRBJ2-5; CDR3aa: CASSPGQNQETQYF; CDR3nt: TGCGCCAGCAGCCCTGGACAGAACCAAGAGACCCAGTACTTC
abundance: -; d_gene: TRBD1; v_gene: TRBV27; j_gene: TRBJ1-5; CDR3aa: CASSLGQQFAQHF; CDR3nt: TGTGCCAGCAGCCTGGGACAGCAGTTTGCCCAGCATTTT
abundance: few; d_gene: -; v_gene: TRBV29-1; j_gene: TRBJ1-1; CDR3aa: CSGRTVIETEAFF; CDR3nt: TGCAGCGGTCGGACAGTTATTGAAACTGAAGCTTTCTTT
abundance: -; d_gene: -; v_gene: TRBV5-1; j_gene: TRBJ2-5; CDR3aa: CASSRDMEWQYF; CDR3nt: TGCGCCAGCAGCAGGGACATGGAATGGCAGTACTTC
abundance: -; d_gene: TRBD1; v_gene: TRBV5-6; j_gene: TRBJ1-2; CDR3aa: CASSFHRGGYTF; CDR3nt: TGTGCCAGCAGCTTCCACAGGGGTGGCTACACCTTC